This TCR beta chain was recovered during a study of cytomegalovirus exposure and HLA in healthy donors (dated by TCRdb to about 2017). As for the study more broadly: An earlier analysis of approximately 600 of the donors reported approximately 290 Gb of sequence data and 117 million unique TCR beta sequences from approximately 180 million T cells. Across around 400 genotyped donors of the cohort, an average of roughly 250,000 unique TCR beta nucleotide sequences per donor were sequenced, and roughly 20% of those sequences were non-productive. In a later analysis, previously published TCR beta repertoires from 550 to 750 donors were re-analyzed and high-resolution HLA genotyping was added so that TCR occurrence patterns could be studied. The genetic ancestry cluster associated with self-reported Caucasian donors included 81% of the 398 genotyped donors. Both class I and class II loci were covered by HLA typing, at four-digit resolution. In a later genetic analysis, genome-wide SNP genotypes for about three fifths of the roughly 670 donors were used, and that subset was treated as a discovery cohort. Every repertoire in the discovery cohort had been generated on one and the same sequencing platform. Four to six DR-DQ haplotypes were handled as single units for association and clustering, since linkage in the cohort was strong. An earlier analysis of several hundred of the donors applied high-throughput TCR beta sequencing to assess whether each TCR beta V gene segment acted as functional or pseudogenic. Donor age, sex, ethnicity and CMV serostatus were collected together with the repertoire data. An early release that covered fewer than 750 HLA-typed donors contained about 290 gigabases of sequencing data and tens of millions of unique TCR sequences. The T cell repertoires of some 670 subjects were profiled by immunosequencing and related to cytomegalovirus serostatus. The study aimed to test whether signatures of past pathogen exposure could be identified by cataloging public T cell receptors. The number of donors typed differed by locus, with about 629-630 for A, B, C, DRB1 and DQB1, more than 500 for DQA1, over 600 for DPA1, and around 460 for DPB1. Besides the first cohort of approximately 710 subjects, a separate validation cohort made up of about 120 different subjects was used. The later analysis used no new phenotypic data to find candidate immune exposures, relying instead on TCR beta sequences and their occurrence across donors. High-throughput TCR immunosequencing, statistical association of individual TCRs with disease status, and machine learning were combined to predict cytomegalovirus infection status. Overall study results and their limits: A few of the identified cytomegalovirus-associated TCR beta chains were confirmed in vitro to be specific for cytomegalovirus antigens. A cluster of highly shared sequence variants was judged likely to be a technical artifact of the sequencing pipeline. Most CMV-associated TCR beta chains appeared to be HLA-restricted in a later analysis, and the HLA associations seemed to be driven largely by CMV exposure. Some IMGT-functional V segments, including TRBV6-2 and TRBV6-3, could not be told apart with the 87-base-pair reads, so those segments were excluded. Most TCR sequences were observed very rarely across donors, whereas some public TCRs were present in many individuals. The classifier was reported to diagnose cytomegalovirus status with high specificity and sensitivity in both the original and validation cohorts. The presence/absence analyses assumed that sequencing depth was roughly uniform across donors, and that assumption may not be true. According to a later analysis, TCR association rates differed among HLA loci, with DRB1 alleles showing the most associated TCRs and HLA-C alleles showing the fewest. A later genetic analysis reported fewer N-insertions in productive TCRs among donors in an Asian-associated ancestry cluster than the roughly 620-donor mean. The earlier analysis of 587 of the donors excluded some 15 rarely observed V segments, including chromosome 9 orphons, because counts were too low. It was suggested by the authors that the approach could potentially be generalized to other disease states and immunological phenotypes. Correlated functional status among segregating V segments might be attributable to linkage disequilibrium, but an unknown experimental factor could not be ruled out. In an earlier analysis of more than 450 of the donors, most TCR beta V segments were observed in productive rearrangements about 87% or about 30% of the time, broadly matching IMGT annotations. A further reported finding was that TCR beta sequences accurately predicted the HLA-A and HLA-B alleles for most subjects in the first cohort. HLA typing was unavailable for some donors at each locus, so association tests used only the typed subset. For the cohort, immune exposure information was limited to CMV serostatus. When HLA alleles, especially DR and DQ, strongly co-occurred, TCR associations were difficult to assign to individual alleles. Specific HLA alleles were associated with 16,951 TCR beta sequences at a false discovery rate of 0.05 in a later analysis. In a later analysis, HLA-associated TCR beta chains were found to be more clonally expanded and to have lower generation probabilities than equally common non-associated chains. A later genetic analysis associated a missense DCLRE1C variant with V-gene and J-gene trimming of TCR beta chains, and an independent cohort replicated the association. In this cohort, only TCR beta chains were sequenced, and detectable features were limited by the absence of alpha or paired-chain data. A later analysis reported that several top co-occurrence clusters appeared linked to parvovirus B19, influenza, CMV and Epstein-Barr virus. In the study, 150 to 200 TCR beta chains were listed as associated with cytomegalovirus.

The cohort comprised under 700 healthy bone marrow donors. At the time of sampling, all cohort members were nominally healthy, though unrecorded immune exposures were likely present. The donor was CMV seronegative and belonged to the group of 320 or so seronegative cohort members. Every donor gave a peripheral blood sample, and the peripheral blood mononuclear cells from that sample were used for TCR beta sequencing. Genomic DNA was extracted from the blood cell samples with the Qiagen DNeasy Blood Extraction Kit. The CDR3 numbers 14 residues from cysteine through phenylalanine. Left in the record is the CDR3 DNA by itself, 42 bases read in frame from the first base. The germline V gene (reference sequence) sets CDR1 to LNHNV and CDR2 to YYDKDF. Trimming at the junction amounts to 2 bases on V and 1 base on J, and the germline ends lie 9 bases apart. Library preparation employed the immunoSEQ multiplex PCR assay. The multiplex PCR relied on a mix of 60 forward primers for TCR Vbeta segments and 13 reverse primers for TCR Jbeta segments. The CDR3 region of rearranged TCR beta genes was amplified from genomic DNA by a multiplex PCR assay. Amplified TCR beta libraries were sequenced as 87-base-pair reads on the Illumina HiSeq System. On the authors' methods: A later analysis counted about 76 million unique TCR beta chains across the 670 or so repertoires, and roughly 9.9 million of these chains were shared by at least two donors. Raw reads were error-corrected and collapsed into unique sequences with a nearest-neighbor algorithm that merged closely related sequences to remove PCR and sequencing errors. V, D and J gene segments were assigned by aligning CDR3 sequences to IMGT reference sequences. Each retained sequence needed at least a six-nucleotide match to both a V gene segment and a J gene segment. Rearrangements were classified as productive when the CDR3 lacked stop codons and remained in frame with V and J, and all other rearrangements were classified as non-productive. Following IMGT convention, CDR3 was defined as the stretch from the second conserved V-encoded cysteine to the conserved J-encoded phenylalanine. Sequences without an unambiguous match to a single V gene segment were excluded from the earlier analysis of approximately 560 of the donors. An earlier analysis of under 750 of the donors called V segments functional above 56.7% productive rearrangements and segregating when the between-donor standard deviation exceeded 5%. A statistical classification framework was built for diagnosing cytomegalovirus status from the catalog of TCR beta chain sequences. In a later analysis, TCR nucleotide sequences were compared against IMGT/GENE-DB human TR gene sequences so that V and J genes could be assigned. A later analysis assigned CDR3 sequences and most-parsimonious VDJ recombination scenarios with the TCRdist pipeline. In a later analysis, each TCR beta chain was defined by its CDR3 amino acid sequence together with its V-gene family, and reads without a unique V-gene family were excluded. In a later analysis, 500 to 650 highly shared, low-generation-probability nucleotide sequences were removed to address suspected cross-contamination and a sequencing artifact. In a later analysis, a clonal expansion index was calculated for each public chain from normalized within-repertoire ranks of inferred template counts. Generation probabilities in a later analysis came from a VDJ recombination model fitted to out-of-frame rearrangements, and those results were checked against IGoR. In a later analysis, hypergeometric tests were used to score TCR-TCR, TCR-HLA and TCR-CMV co-occurrence, with a repertoire-size bias correction applied to TCR pairs. A later analysis estimated false discovery rates by permuting HLA or CMV assignments 20 times. In a later analysis, co-occurring TCRs were grouped using DBSCAN, with TCRdist sequence similarity added in when clustering inside HLA-allele-positive subsets. Co-occurrence clustering excluded repertoires with fewer than 30,000 or more than 120,000 public chains, plus five with anomalous nucleotide sharing. TCRdb took this table from immuneACCESS and kept in-frame rearrangements with V and J called. Such tables lack part of the clones; where checked against another copy, unresolved V genes explain under half of the gap, and the rest is unexplained. The V and J calls and clone size come from that table; D and trimming were worked out from the DNA. The sample table contains 110,000 to 150,000 clones; only one count was recorded for roughly 9.7% of them. The ten largest clones capture 1.8% of the sample.

Comment on this clone: This clone's antigen is unknown. Per-base quality was not reported, and no clone a single base away is much larger than it.

The clonotype originates from a man aged 45-65 years in good health and CMV-seronegative. The chain couples TRBV15 to TRBJ2-7; the D gene is perhaps TRBD2, on 5 matching bases. The sample comprised PBMCs. The bases are TGTGCCACCAGCAGACCGGGCGGGTCCTACGAGCAGTACTTC. It specifies CATSRPGGSYEQYF.